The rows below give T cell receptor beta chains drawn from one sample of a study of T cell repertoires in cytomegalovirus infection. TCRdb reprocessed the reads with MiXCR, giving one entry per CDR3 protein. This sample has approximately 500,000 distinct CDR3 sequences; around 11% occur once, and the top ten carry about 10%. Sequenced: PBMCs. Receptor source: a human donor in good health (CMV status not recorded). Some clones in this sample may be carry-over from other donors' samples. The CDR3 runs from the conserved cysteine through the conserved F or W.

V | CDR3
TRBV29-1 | CSSRESATEAFF
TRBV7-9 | CASSLEGQVNTEAFF
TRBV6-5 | CASSSTGTEPLEQYF
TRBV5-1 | CASSAPDREDGYTF
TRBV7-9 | CASSPTGVDTEAFF
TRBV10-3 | CAISAGQGGRTEAFF
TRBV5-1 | CASSQGGDPNEQFF
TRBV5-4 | CASSSREESNEQFF
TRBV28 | CASSFQQGRYGYTF
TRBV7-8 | CASSSRDLTNTGELFF
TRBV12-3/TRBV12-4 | CASSFLGQGIAKNIQYF
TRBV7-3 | CASSPGLAGGGYTQYF
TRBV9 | CASSGDSNRGPSYNEQFF
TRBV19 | CASSAPGRANYGYTF
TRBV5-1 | CASTFDWDNSPLHF
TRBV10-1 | CASSESGRPADTQYF
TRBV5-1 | CASSLRFEIAGAYTDTQYF